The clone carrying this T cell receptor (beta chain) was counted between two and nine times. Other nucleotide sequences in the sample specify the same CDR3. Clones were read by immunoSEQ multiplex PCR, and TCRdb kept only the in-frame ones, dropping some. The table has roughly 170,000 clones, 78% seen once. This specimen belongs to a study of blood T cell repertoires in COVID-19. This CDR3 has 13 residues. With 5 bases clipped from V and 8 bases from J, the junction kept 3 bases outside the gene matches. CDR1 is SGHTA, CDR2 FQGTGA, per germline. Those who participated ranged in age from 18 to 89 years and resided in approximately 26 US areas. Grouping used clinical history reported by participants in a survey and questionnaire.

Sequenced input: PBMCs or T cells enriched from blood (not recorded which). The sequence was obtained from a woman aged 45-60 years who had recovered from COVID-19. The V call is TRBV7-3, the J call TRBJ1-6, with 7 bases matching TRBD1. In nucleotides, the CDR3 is TGTGCCAGCAGCCTTACAGGGGATTCACCCCTCCACTTT. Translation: CASSLTGDSPLHF.